This T cell receptor beta chain is from a study of T cells in Graves' hyperthyroidism and ophthalmopathy. RNA transcripts served as the template for amplifying TCR beta CDR3 regions. HTBI primers were the set used in a first-round RT-PCR of the TCR CDR3. MiXCR was run by TCRdb on the multiplex PCR reads, yielding one entry per CDR3 protein. This table holds 500,000 to 800,000 distinct CDR3 sequences, 40% to 55% found once. There are many counts of this clonotype. This sequence originates from an adult man with Graves' disease, either hyperthyroidism or ophthalmopathy (not recorded which). Sequenced sample: peripheral blood or thyroid tissue (not recorded which).

In DNA form, the CDR3 reads TGTGCCAGCAGCCAATCGCAGGGGAACACTGAAGCTTTCTTT. Its translation: CASSQSQGNTEAFF. V and J are TRBV7-6 and TRBJ1-1; D perhaps matches TRBD1 (5 bases). The V gene lost 5 bases and the J gene lost 1 base, with 11 bases spanning the gap. The germline gives CDR1 SGHVS, CDR2 FNYEAQ. This CDR3 has 14 amino acids.